This T cell receptor (beta chain) was retrieved from a study of CD8 T cells in Susac syndrome. V lost 11 bases to trimming and J lost 6 bases, with 9 bases between them. The length of the CDR3 is 10 residues. Per the germline V gene, CDR1 is MNHEY and CDR2 is SVGAGI. Negative isolation yielded CD4+ and CD8+ T cells, and FACS enriched TEMRA cells. RNA was extracted with the RNeasy kit, and a quantity of 0.5 to 1 ug was reverse transcribed using random hexamers. Each CDR3 protein gets one entry after TCRdb re-called the immunoSEQ multiplex PCR reads with MiXCR. Of 230,000 or so distinct CDR3 sequences listed, 95% are singletons.

Material for sequencing was CD4+ T cells from PBMCs. This clonotype was obtained from a human donor with multiple sclerosis. The chain couples TRBV6-5 to TRBJ2-3; D unclear. CDR3 nucleotides: TGTGCCTCAGGAGAGGATACGCAGTATTTT. It translates to CASGEDTQYF.